Sequencing of this TCR beta chain was carried out in a study of T cell responses to AZD1222 COVID-19 vaccine (dated by TCRdb to about 2021). With respect to the entire study: AZD1222 recipients given second doses at about 4 weeks or at about 12 weeks were pooled, since spike-specific TCR depth and breadth were not found to differ between the two schedules. A total of 233 trial participants underwent TCR sequencing, of whom 207 had received two doses of AZD1222 and approximately 26 had received two doses of the MenACWY control vaccine. Enrollment into the trials was organized by age into subgroups of 18-55, 56-69 and 70-plus years, and those subgroups contained roughly 150, 30 and 60 TCR-sequenced participants, respectively.

The investigation overall reported the following: After two AZD1222 doses, spike-specific TCR breadth and depth were significantly higher than at day 0 and than in MenACWY recipients. No day 14 peak-response samples were available, so repertoires were characterized only after the peak T cell response. Reportedly, almost half of the unique spike-specific TCRs recognized epitopes lying outside the regions that are mutated in the B.1.351 and B.1.1.7 variants. In the small 56-69-year group, the increase in depth fell short of significance, most likely because of low power. The whole spike protein was spanned by vaccine-associated CD4 TCRs, and dominant responses were seen in regions 160-218 and 743-854. Most participants were white British and females outnumbered males, and the authors suggested that clonal diversity may have been underestimated. Conclusions about previously exposed vaccinees were limited because only 6 or 7 AZD1222 recipients were SARS-CoV-2 seropositive at baseline.

The CDR3 regions of human TCRbeta chains were analyzed by immunosequencing. Regarding the original processing steps: TCRs in the repertoires were matched against a reference library of SARS-CoV-2-specific TCRs that had been generated with the MIRA antigen-specificity platform. Breadth was defined as the fraction of unique TCRs that were SARS-CoV-2-associated, and depth was defined as the fraction of total T cells that were SARS-CoV-2-associated. Using the MIRA data, every spike-specific TCR was mapped to the spike region that the TCR reacted to and assigned to either a CD4 or a CD8 class. Log10-transformed breadth and depth values were compared by one-way ANOVA with Sidak's multiple comparisons tests. TCRdb took over this immuneACCESS table, retaining in-frame rearrangements with V and J assigned. Such tables are incomplete; in checked studies, under half of the missing clones stem from an unresolved V gene, and the remainder is unexplained. D and trimming come from the DNA, and the V and J calls and clone size come from that table. Across this sample there are about 140,000 clones, with 80% to 95% seen only once. In total, the top ten clones hold roughly 3.1% of the sample.

Trimming takes 0 bases from V and 6 bases from J, and the germline ends sit 17 bases apart. CDR1 SGHAT and CDR2 FQNNGV were looked up in the germline V gene. From its cysteine to its phenylalanine, the CDR3 spans 16 amino acids. Only CDR3 DNA remains: 48 bases, in frame from the first base. The time point label for this specimen denotes: baseline before first vaccination. Samples from vaccinated people were obtained from the UK trials COV001 and COV002, which included a single-blind randomized controlled phase 2/3 trial of AZD1222 (ChAdOx1 nCoV-19) in healthy adults. For TCRbeta chain sequencing, PBMC samples from trial participants were taken at day 0 and at day 28 after the second dose. Remarks on this clone: Its antigen is not yet known. One base away there is no much larger clone; base qualities are not given.

Sequencing was performed on peripheral blood, taken on day 0 of AZD1222 vaccination. The V and J segments used are TRBV11-2 and TRBJ1-1, with a tentative D gene TRBD1 over 5 matching bases. The source is an adult in good health. The CDR3 here reads CASSLDWGPGVPEAFF. The nucleotide sequence reads TGTGCCAGCAGCTTAGATTGGGGACCGGGGGTCCCTGAAGCTTTCTTT.